This T cell receptor (beta chain) was profiled in a study of identical twins. TCRdb re-called the 5' RACE reads with MiXCR, one entry per CDR3 protein. The data hold some 500,000 distinct CDR3 sequences, with nearly 10% observed a single time. Broader study findings: Analyses of zero insertions could be partly confounded by invariant MAIT and iNKT cells. Insertion counts were lower in abundant cord blood beta clonotypes, a trend that memory repertoires did not show.

Germline lookup yields CDR1 SQVTM and CDR2 ANQGSEA. J was trimmed by 8 bases and V by 8 bases; bases with no gene match: 13. The CDR3 loop spans 14 amino acids. This clonotype turned up a few times. Its antigen remains unknown. This sample was also put to use in a study of yellow fever vaccine responses in identical twins.

The source of this sequence is a woman aged 18-30 years in good health. What was sequenced was PBMCs. The chain employs TRBV29-1 and TRBJ2-1; 9 nucleotides align to TRBD1. The CDR3 region has the DNA TGCAGCACTGATCCGGGACAGGGATTCGATGAGCAGTTCTTC. Translated: CSTDPGQGFDEQFF.